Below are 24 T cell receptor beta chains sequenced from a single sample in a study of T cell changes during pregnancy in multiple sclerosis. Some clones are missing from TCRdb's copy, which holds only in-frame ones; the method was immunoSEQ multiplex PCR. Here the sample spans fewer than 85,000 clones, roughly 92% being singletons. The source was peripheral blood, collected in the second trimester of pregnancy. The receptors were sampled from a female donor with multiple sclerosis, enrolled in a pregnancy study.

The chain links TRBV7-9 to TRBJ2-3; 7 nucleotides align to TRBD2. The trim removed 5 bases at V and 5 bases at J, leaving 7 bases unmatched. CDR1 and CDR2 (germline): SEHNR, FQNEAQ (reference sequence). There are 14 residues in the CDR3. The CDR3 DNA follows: TGTGCCAGCAGCCCTGGACTAGGGGTAGATACGCAGTATTTT. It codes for CASSPGLGVDTQYF.

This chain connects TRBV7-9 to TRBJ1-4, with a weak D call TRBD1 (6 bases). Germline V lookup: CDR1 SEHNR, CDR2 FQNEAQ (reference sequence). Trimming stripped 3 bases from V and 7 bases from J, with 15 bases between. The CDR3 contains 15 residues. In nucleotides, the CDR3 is TGTGCCAGCAGCTTCCCGACAGGTTGGGCTGAAAAACTGTTTTTT. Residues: CASSFPTGWAEKLFF.

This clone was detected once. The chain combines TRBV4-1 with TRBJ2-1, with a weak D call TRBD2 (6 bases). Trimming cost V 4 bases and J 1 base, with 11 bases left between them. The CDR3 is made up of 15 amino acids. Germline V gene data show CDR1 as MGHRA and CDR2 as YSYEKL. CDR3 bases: TGCGCCAGCAGCCGGGAGGCGGCTTCCTACAATGAGCAGTTCTTC. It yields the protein CASSREAASYNEQFF.

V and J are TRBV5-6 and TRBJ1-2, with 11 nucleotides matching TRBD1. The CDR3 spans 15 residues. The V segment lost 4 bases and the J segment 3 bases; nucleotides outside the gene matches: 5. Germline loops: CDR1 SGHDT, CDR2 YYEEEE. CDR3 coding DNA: TGTGCCAGCAGCCCGTTGGGACAGGGGGACTATGGCTACACCTTC. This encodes CASSPLGQGDYGYTF. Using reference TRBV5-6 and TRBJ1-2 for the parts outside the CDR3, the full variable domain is DAGVTQSPTHLIKTRGQQVTLRCSPKSGHDTVSWYQQALGQGPQFIFQYYEEEERQRGNFPDRFSGHQFPNYSSELNVNALLLGDSALYLCASSPLGQGDYGYTFGSGTRLTVV.

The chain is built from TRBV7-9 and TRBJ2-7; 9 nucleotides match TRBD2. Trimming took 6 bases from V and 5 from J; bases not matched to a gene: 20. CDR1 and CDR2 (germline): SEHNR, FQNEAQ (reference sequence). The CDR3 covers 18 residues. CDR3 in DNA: TGTGCCAGCAGTCTGGGTAGCGGGAGCGTACCATACTACGACGAGCAGTACTTC. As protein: CASSLGSGSVPYYDEQYF.

CDR3 loop: CASSARFSIYNEQFF. In DNA form, the CDR3 reads TGTGCCAGCAGTGCCCGGTTTAGTATCTACAATGAGCAGTTCTTC. The V call is TRBV2, the J call TRBJ2-1; D is undetermined. The CDR3 is 15 residues long. Trimming removed 4 bases at V and 3 bases at J, with 13 bases between. Germline CDR1 SNHLY, CDR2 FYNNEI.

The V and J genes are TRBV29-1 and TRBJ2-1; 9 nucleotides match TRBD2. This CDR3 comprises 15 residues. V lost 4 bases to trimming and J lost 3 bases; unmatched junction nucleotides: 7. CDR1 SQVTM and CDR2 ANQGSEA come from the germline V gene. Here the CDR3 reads CSVGSRTSVYNEQFF. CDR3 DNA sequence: TGCAGCGTTGGTTCCCGGACTAGCGTCTACAATGAGCAGTTCTTC.

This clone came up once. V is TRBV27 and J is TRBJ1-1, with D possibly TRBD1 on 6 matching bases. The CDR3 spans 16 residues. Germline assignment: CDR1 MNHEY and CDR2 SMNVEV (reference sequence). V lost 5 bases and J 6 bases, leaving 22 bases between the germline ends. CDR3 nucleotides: TGTGCCAGCAGTACGGCCCAAAGGGTAGGGGGTCCTGAAGCTTTCTTT. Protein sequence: CASSTAQRVGGPEAFF.

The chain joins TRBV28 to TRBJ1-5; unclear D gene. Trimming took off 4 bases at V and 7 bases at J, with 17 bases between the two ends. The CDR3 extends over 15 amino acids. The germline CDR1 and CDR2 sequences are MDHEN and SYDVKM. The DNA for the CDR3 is TGTGCCAGCAGTTCGATTTTTGGGCCGGGGCAGCCCCAGCATTTT. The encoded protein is CASSSIFGPGQPQHF.

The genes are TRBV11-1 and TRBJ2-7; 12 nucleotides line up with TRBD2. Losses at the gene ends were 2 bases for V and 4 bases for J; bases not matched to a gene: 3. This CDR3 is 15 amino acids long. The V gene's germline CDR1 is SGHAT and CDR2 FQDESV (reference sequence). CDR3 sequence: CASSLQTSGRYEQYF. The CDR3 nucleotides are TGTGCCAGCAGCTTACAAACTAGCGGGAGGTACGAGCAGTACTTC. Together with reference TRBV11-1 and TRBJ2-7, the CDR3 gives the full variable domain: EAEVAQSPRYKITEKSQAVAFWCDPISGHATLYWYRQILGQGPELLVQFQDESVVDDSQLPKDRFSAERLKGVDSTLKIQPAELGDSAMYLCASSLQTSGRYEQYFGPGTRLTVT.

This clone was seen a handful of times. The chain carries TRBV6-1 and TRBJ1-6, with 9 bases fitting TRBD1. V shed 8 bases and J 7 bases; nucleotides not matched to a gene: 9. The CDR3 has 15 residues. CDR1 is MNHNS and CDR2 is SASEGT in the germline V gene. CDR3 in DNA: TGTGCCAGCGGAGAAGCGGGACAGGGAAATTCACCCCTCCACTTT. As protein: CASGEAGQGNSPLHF.

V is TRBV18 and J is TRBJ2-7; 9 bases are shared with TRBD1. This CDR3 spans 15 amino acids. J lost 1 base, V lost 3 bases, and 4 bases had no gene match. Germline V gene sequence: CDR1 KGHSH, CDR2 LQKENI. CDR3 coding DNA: TGTGCCAGCTCACCGCGACAGGGGGTATCCTACGAGCAGTACTTC. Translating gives CASSPRQGVSYEQYF.

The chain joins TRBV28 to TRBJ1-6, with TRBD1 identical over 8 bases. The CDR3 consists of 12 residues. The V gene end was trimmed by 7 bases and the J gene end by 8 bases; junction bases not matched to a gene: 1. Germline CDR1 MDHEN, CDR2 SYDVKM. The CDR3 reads CASNRGDSPLHF. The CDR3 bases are TGTGCCAGCAACAGGGGGGATTCACCCCTCCACTTT. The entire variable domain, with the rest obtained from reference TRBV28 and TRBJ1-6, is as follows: DVKVTQSSRYLVKRTGEKVFLECVQDMDHENMFWYRQDPGLGLRLIYFSYDVKMKEKGDIPEGYSVSREKKERFSLILESASTNQTSMYLCASNRGDSPLHFGNGTRLTVT.

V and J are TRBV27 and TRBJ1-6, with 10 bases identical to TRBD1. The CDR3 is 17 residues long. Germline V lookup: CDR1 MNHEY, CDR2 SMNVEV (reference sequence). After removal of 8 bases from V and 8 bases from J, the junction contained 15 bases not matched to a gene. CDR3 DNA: TGTGCCAGCCAGGACAGGGGGGCCCTTTTGACGTATTCACCCCTCCACTTT. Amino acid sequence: CASQDRGALLTYSPLHF.

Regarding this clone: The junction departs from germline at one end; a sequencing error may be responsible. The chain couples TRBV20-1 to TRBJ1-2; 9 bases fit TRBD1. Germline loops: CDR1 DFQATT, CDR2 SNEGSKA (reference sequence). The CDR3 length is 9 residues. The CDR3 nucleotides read TGCAGTGCTACGGGACAGGGAGCCTTC. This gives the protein CSATGQGAF.

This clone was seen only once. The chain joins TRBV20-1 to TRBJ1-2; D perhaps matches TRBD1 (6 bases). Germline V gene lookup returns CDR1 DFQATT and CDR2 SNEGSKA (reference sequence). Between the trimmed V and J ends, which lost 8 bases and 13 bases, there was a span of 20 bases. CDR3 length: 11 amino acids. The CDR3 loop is CSTRTDTASTF. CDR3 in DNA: TGCAGTACAAGGACAGATACAGCAAGCACCTTC.

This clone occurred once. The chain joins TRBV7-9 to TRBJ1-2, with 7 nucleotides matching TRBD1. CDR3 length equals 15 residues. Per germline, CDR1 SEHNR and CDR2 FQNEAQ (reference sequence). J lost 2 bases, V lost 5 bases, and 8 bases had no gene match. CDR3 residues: CASSPPTGENYGYTF. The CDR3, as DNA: TGTGCCAGCAGCCCGCCCACAGGGGAGAACTATGGCTACACCTTC.

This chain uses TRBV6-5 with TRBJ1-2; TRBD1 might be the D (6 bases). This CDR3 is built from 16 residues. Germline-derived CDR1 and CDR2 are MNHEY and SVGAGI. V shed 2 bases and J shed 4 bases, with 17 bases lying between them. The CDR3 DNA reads TGTGCCAGCAGTTACGTGGCAGGGGCCCCGAGCTATGGCTACACCTTC. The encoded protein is CASSYVAGAPSYGYTF.

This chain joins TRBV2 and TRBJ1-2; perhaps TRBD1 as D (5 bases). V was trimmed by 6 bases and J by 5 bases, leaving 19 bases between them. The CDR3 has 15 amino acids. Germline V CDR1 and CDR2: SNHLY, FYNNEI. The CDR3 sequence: CASRINRNPEYGYTF. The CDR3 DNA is TGTGCCAGCAGAATAAACAGGAACCCTGAGTATGGCTACACCTTC.

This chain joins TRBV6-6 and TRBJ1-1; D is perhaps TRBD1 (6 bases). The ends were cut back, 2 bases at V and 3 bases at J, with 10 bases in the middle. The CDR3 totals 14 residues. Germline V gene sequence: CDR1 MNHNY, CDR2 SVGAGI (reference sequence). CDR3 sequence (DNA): TGTGCCAGCAGTTACGGGGGGGCGTACACTGAAGCTTTCTTT. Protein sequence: CASSYGGAYTEAFF.

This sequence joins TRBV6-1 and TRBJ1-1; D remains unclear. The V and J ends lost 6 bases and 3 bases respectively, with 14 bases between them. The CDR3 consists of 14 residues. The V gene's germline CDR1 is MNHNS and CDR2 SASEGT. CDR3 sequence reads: CASREGGVDTEAFF. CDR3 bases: TGTGCCAGCAGGGAGGGCGGCGTTGACACTGAAGCTTTCTTT.

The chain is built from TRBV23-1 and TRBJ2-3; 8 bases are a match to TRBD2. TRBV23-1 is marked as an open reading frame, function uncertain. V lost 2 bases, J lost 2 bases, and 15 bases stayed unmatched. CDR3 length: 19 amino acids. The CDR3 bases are TGCGCCAGCAGTCAAGCCGCTTTTCCGGGACTAGAGTACACAGATACGCAGTATTTT. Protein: CASSQAAFPGLEYTDTQYF.

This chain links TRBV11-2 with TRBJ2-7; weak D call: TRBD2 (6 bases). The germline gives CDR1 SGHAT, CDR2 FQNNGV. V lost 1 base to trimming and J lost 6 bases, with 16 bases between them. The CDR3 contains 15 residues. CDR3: CASSLGTGLLAEQYF. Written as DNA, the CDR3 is TGTGCCAGCAGCTTAGGGACGGGACTCCTCGCCGAGCAGTACTTC. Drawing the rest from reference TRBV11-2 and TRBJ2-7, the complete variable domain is EAGVAQSPRYKIIEKRQSVAFWCNPISGHATLYWYQQILGQGPKLLIQFQNNGVVDDSQLPKDRFSAERLKGVDSTLKIQPAKLEDSAVYLCASSLGTGLLAEQYFGPGTRLTVT.

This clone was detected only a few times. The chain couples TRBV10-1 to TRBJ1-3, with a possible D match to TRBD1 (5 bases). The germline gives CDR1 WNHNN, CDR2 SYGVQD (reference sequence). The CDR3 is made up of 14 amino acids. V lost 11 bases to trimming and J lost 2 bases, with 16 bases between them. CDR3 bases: TGCGCCCGCACGTCCCCGGGGGCTGGAAACACCATATATTTT. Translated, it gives CARTSPGAGNTIYF.